The 2 T cell receptor beta chains below were found in one sample sequenced in a study of blood T cell repertoires in COVID-19. Some clones are missing from TCRdb's copy, which holds only in-frame ones; the method was immunoSEQ multiplex PCR. The sample lists roughly 90,000 clones, almost 90% seen once, with roughly 1.5% in the top ten. The sample was peripheral blood. All receptors come from a human donor with active COVID-19. The donor label of this sample is uncertain.

J is TRBJ2-7 and V is TRBV6-5; D is possibly TRBD2 (7 bases). The CDR3 runs 13 residues. Per germline, CDR1 MNHEY and CDR2 SVGAGI. With 6 bases removed from V and 6 bases from J, the gap between germline ends came to 15 bases. Here the CDR3 reads CASSRRRGGEQYF. For the CDR3, the DNA is TGTGCCAGCAGCCGACGGAGGGGGGGCGAGCAGTACTTC.

This sequence joins TRBV2 and TRBJ2-7, with 8 nucleotides matching TRBD2. Trimming at V came to 4 bases and at J to 2 bases, leaving 4 bases not matched to a gene. The CDR3 has 14 residues. Per germline, CDR1 SNHLY and CDR2 FYNNEI. The CDR3 nucleotides are TGTGCCAGCAGTGTGACGGGGGGGCCCTACGAGCAGTACTTC. As protein: CASSVTGGPYEQYF. Complete variable domain (other parts from reference TRBV2 and TRBJ2-7): EPEVTQTPSHQVTQMGQEVILRCVPISNHLYFYWYRQILGQKVEFLVSFYNNEISEKSEIFDDQFSVERPDGSNFTLKIRSTKLEDSAMYFCASSVTGGPYEQYFGPGTRLTVT.